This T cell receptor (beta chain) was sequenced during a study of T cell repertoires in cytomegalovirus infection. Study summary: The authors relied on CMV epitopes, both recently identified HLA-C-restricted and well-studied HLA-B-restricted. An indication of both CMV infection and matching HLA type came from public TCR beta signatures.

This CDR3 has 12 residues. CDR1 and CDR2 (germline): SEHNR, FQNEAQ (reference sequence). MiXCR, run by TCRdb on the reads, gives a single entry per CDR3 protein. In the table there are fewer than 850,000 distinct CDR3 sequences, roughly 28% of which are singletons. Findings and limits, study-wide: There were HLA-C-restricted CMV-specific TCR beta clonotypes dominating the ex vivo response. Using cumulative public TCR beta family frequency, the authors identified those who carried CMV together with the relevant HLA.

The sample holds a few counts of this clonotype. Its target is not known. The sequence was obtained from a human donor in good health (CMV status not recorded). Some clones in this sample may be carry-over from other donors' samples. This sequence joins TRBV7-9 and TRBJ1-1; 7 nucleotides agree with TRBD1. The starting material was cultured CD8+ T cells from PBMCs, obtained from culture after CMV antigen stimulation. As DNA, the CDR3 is TGTGCGGGACAGCCCCTGAACACTGAAGCTTTCTTT. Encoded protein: CAGQPLNTEAFF.